The 2 T cell receptor beta chains below were found in one sample sequenced in a study of blood T cell repertoires in COVID-19. Assay used: immunoSEQ multiplex PCR; TCRdb lists only in-frame clones, some missing. There are 490,000 or so clones in the sample; less than 90% occur only once, and under 9.5% lies in the top ten. The source material was PBMCs or T cells enriched from blood (not recorded which). The receptor set was obtained from a woman aged 55-70 years who had recovered from COVID-19.

This chain uses TRBV27 with TRBJ1-2; TRBD1 agrees at 9 bases. CDR1 and CDR2 (germline): MNHEY, SMNVEV (reference sequence). The length of the CDR3 is 15 residues. J lost 7 bases, V lost 8 bases, and 14 bases had no gene match. The CDR3 protein is CASGLWGQGLTGYTF. In DNA, the CDR3 is TGTGCCAGCGGACTTTGGGGACAGGGTCTAACTGGCTACACCTTC.

The J gene is TRBJ1-3, the V gene TRBV2, with D possibly TRBD1 on 6 matching bases. Germline V CDR1 and CDR2: SNHLY, FYNNEI. V lost 5 bases and J 2 bases, leaving 13 bases between the germline ends. The CDR3 sequence is 15 residues long. The CDR3 is CASSSQGNAGNTIYF. The CDR3, as DNA: TGTGCCAGCAGTTCTCAGGGGAACGCTGGAAACACCATATATTTT.